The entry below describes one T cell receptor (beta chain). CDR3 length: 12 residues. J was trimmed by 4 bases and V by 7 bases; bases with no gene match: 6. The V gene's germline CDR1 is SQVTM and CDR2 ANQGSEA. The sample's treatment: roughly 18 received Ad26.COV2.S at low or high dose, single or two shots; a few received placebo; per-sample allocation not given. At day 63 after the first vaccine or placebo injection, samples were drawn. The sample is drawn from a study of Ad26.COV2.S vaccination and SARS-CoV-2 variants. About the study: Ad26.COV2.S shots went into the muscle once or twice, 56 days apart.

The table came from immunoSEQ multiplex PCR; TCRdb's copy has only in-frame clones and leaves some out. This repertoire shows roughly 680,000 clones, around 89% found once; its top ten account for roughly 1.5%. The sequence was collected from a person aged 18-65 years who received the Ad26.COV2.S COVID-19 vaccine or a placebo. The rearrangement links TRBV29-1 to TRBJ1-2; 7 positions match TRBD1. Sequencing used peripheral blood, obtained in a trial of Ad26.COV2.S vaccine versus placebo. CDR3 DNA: TGCAGCGCCCCGACAGGGTCCTATGGCTACACCTTC. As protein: CSAPTGSYGYTF.